This T cell receptor (beta chain) was identified in a study of T cell changes during pregnancy in multiple sclerosis (dated by TCRdb to the late 2010s). Regarding the complete study: The study looked at changes in the T cell repertoire across pregnancy in women with multiple sclerosis.

The CDR3 sequence holds 19 residues, the cysteine and phenylalanine included. The kept DNA is CDR3 alone, 57 bases in frame from the first base. Based on the germline V gene, the CDR1 and CDR2 sequences are SGHVS and FNYEAQ. At the junction V is shortened by 5 bases and J by 3 bases; bases outside the gene matches: 17. The method was the immunoSEQ multiplex PCR assay. TCRdb mirrors the immuneACCESS table, restricted to in-frame sequences. Some clones are absent from its copies; in checked studies, under half trace to an unresolved V gene, and the reason for the others is unknown. The sample includes tens of thousands of clones, with roughly 84% observed a single time. Jointly, the top ten make up more than 7% of the sample. As regards this clone: Its antigen remains undetermined. No qualities accompany the bases; no much larger clone lies one base away.

This specimen was CD8+ T cells from peripheral blood mononuclear cells, taken after pregnancy. This clonotype originated in a female donor with multiple sclerosis, enrolled in a pregnancy study. The chain employs TRBV7-6 and TRBJ2-2; 8 central nucleotides agree with TRBD2. The nucleotide sequence is given as TGTGCCAGCAGCCCGTTTGTGGGCGGGAGGCCTCTTTACACCGGGGAGCTGTTTTTT. Its translation is CASSPFVGGRPLYTGELFF.